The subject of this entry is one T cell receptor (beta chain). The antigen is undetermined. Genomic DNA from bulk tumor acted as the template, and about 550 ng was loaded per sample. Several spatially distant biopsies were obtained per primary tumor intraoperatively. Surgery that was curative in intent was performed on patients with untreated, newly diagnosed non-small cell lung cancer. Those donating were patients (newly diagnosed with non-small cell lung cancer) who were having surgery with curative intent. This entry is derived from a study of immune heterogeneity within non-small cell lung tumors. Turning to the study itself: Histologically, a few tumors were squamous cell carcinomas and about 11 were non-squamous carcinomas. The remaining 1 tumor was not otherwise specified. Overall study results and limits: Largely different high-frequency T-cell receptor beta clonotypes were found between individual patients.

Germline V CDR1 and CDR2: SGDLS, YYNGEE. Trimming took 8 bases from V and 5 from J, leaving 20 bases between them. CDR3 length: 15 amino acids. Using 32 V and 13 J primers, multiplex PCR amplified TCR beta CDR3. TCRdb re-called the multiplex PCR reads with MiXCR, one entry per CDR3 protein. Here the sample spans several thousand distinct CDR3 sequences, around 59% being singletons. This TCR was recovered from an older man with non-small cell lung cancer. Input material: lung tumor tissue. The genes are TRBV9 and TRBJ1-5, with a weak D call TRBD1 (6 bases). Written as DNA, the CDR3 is TGTGCCAGTTCCCCACAGGGAAACAGTTATCAGCCCCAGCATTTT. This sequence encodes CASSPQGNSYQPQHF. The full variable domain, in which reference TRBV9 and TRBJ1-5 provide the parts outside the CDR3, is DSGVTQTPKHLITATGQRVTLRCSPRSGDLSVYWYQQSLDQGLQFLIQYYNGEERAKGNILERFSAQQFPDLHSELNLSSLELGDSALYFCASSPQGNSYQPQHFGDGTRLSIL.